Each of the 5 T cell receptor beta chains below was sequenced from the same sample in a study of blood T cells in healthy people across ages. Primed by a sample-barcoded 5' primer and a J-beta primer mix, a second PCR proceeded for about 7 to 11 cycles. TCRdb reanalysed the 5' RACE reads using MiXCR and keeps one entry per CDR3 protein. The table includes some 850,000 distinct CDR3 sequences, 25% to 30% detected once. The data were also submitted as part of a second study, on T cells of mothers and their children.

The sample comprised blood. These receptors were taken from a boy between 10 and 17 years old in good health.

The chain has TRBV7-9 and TRBJ2-6, with a tentative D call TRBD2 (7 bases). V was cut by 7 bases and J by 12 bases, with 25 bases left in between. The length of the CDR3 is 16 residues. Germline V gene lookup returns CDR1 SEHNR and CDR2 FQNEAQ (reference sequence). The CDR3 here is CASIQPRSGGPGVLTF. The CDR3 bases are TGTGCCAGCATCCAACCCCGGTCGGGGGGCCCTGGCGTCCTGACTTTC.

The chain couples TRBV4-2 to TRBJ2-2, with 8 bases matching TRBD1. Trimming took 4 bases from V and 6 from J; bases not matched to a gene: 10. The length of the CDR3 is 16 residues. Per germline, CDR1 LGHNA and CDR2 YNFKEQ. CDR3 loop: CASSLFGDRSPGELFF. As DNA, the CDR3 is TGTGCCAGCAGCCTCTTTGGGGACAGGAGTCCCGGGGAGCTGTTTTTT.

V is TRBV20-1 and J is TRBJ1-1; 8 bases are a match to TRBD1. After removal of 3 bases from V and 3 bases from J, the junction contained 3 bases not matched to a gene. Germline V lookup: CDR1 DFQATT, CDR2 SNEGSKA (reference sequence). The CDR3 totals 13 residues. CDR3 sequence reads: CSASRTGHTEAFF. CDR3 sequence (DNA): TGCAGTGCTAGCCGGACAGGGCACACTGAAGCTTTCTTT.

This clonotype was picked up a small number of times. This sequence joins TRBV5-1 and TRBJ2-5; 16 bases line up with TRBD2. Matching the DNA end better, TRBJ2-1 makes the J call doubtful. Looked up from germline, CDR1 is SGHRS and CDR2 is YFSETQ. The CDR3 length is 17 residues. DNA for the CDR3: TGCGCCAGCAGCCTGGGACTAGCGGGGGGGCAGGGCAATGAGCAGTTCTTC. Protein sequence: CASSLGLAGGQGNEQFF.

The rearrangement joins TRBV12-3 or TRBV12-4 to TRBJ2-2, with D tentatively TRBD1 or TRBD2 (5 bases each). The CDR3 loop spans 15 amino acids. The germline V and J ends were trimmed by 6 bases and 4 bases, with 15 bases remaining between them. The CDR3 is CASSPRGQGTGELFF. The DNA of the CDR3 is TGTGCCAGCAGCCCCCGGGGTCAGGGCACCGGGGAGCTGTTTTTT.